This T cell receptor (beta chain) was documented in a study of cytomegalovirus exposure and HLA in healthy donors. The PCR made use of 60 Vbeta and 13 Jbeta primers. Some clones are missing from TCRdb's copy, which holds only in-frame ones; the method was immunoSEQ multiplex PCR. The sample includes 100,000 to 150,000 clones, approximately 77% of them seen just once. Turning to this clone: The antigen remains unidentified.

Study observations and caveats: Earlier findings revealed that most TCR beta V segments proved productive either about 87% or about 30% of the time. The investigators catalogued 150 to 200 TCR beta chains as cytomegalovirus-associated. Donors belonging to an Asian-associated ancestry cluster reportedly showed fewer N-insertions in productive TCRs than the approximately 640-donor mean, according to what a later analysis found.

The receptor's source is a young man in good health and CMV-seronegative. What was sequenced was PBMCs.

CDR3 DNA: TGCAGCGTAAAGCAGGGGGCTGGGACTGAAGCTTTCTTT. Its protein is CSVKQGAGTEAFF. The chain has TRBV29-1 and TRBJ1-1, with 8 bases fitting TRBD1. This CDR3 comprises 13 residues. V shed 6 bases, J shed 5 bases, and the junction held 8 bases outside the gene matches. Germline V lookup: CDR1 SQVTM, CDR2 ANQGSEA.